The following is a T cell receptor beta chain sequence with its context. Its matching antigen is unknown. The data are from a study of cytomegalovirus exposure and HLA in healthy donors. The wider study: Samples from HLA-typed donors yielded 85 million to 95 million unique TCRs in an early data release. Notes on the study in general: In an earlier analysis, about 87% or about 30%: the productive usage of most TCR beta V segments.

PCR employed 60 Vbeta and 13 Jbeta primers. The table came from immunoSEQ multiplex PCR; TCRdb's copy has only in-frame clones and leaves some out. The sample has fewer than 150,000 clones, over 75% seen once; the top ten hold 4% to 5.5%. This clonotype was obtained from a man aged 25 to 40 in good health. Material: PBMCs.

CDR3 bases: TGCGCCAGCAGCCTGAGCGGGAGCTCCTACAATGAGCAGTTCTTC. Amino acid sequence: CASSLSGSSYNEQFF. V gene TRBV5-1 combines with J gene TRBJ2-1; 8 bases match TRBD2. Germline V gene data show CDR1 as SGHRS and CDR2 as YFSETQ. This CDR3 comprises 15 residues. The J segment lost 0 bases and the V segment lost 4 bases, leaving 3 bases of the junction unmatched. Full variable domain (missing parts from reference TRBV5-1 and TRBJ2-1): KAGVTQTPRYLIKTRGQQVTLSCSPISGHRSVSWYQQTPGQGLQFLFEYFSETQRNKGNFPGRFSGRQFSNSRSEMNVSTLELGDSALYLCASSLSGSSYNEQFFGPGTRLTVL.